This T cell receptor beta chain derives from a study of blood T cell repertoires in COVID-19 (dated by TCRdb to about 2020). Regarding the complete study: Samples from collaborators originated in the United States, Italy and Spain and spanned both the acute and convalescent phases of COVID-19. The prospective study material was composed of cDNA or gDNA derived from T cells, B-cell-depleted T cells, or PBMCs. Subjects who had been exposed to COVID-19, were actively infected with it, or had recovered from it provided the deeply sampled blood TCRbeta repertoires that made up the dataset. The repertoires were made available in a free public database intended to serve as a resource for research on the immune response to SARS-CoV-2. The samples were drawn from two sources: the first 160 participants of the ongoing ImmuneRACE study, and some 1,300 subjects contributed by 6 global collaborators. The sample metadata nearly always contained a de-identified subject ID, COVID-19 status, age in years and sex. Where HLA class I and class II types were available, the types were taken from metadata supplied by the sample provider, not from assay-based typing.

From cysteine to phenylalanine, the CDR3 is 16 amino acids long. Only CDR3 DNA remains: 48 bases, in frame from the first base. The germline V gene provides CDR1 SGHTA and CDR2 FQGNSA. V is cut back by 6 bases and J by 7 bases, with 7 bases in the junction unmatched. The paper as a whole reports these results and caveats: The quantity of clinical and demographic metadata differed by source and by participant and was supplied without curation.

TCRbeta CDR3 regions were amplified from genomic DNA using the immunoSEQ Assay, a bias-controlled multiplex PCR. As for the original processing: The number of nucleated cells in each sample was estimated from the amplification of reference gene primers within the assay. Sequence reads were collapsed and filtered to measure the absolute abundance of every unique TCRbeta CDR3 rearrangement. For each sample, productive Simpson clonality was calculated as the square root of Simpson's diversity index across productive rearrangements. The table was pulled from immuneACCESS by TCRdb, which kept in-frame rearrangements only. Such tables lose some clones; where checked, under half of the loss comes from unresolved V genes, and the rest has no known cause. Clonal size and the V and J genes are those of that table, whereas D and trimming came from the DNA. The sample yields approximately 400,000 clones; about nine tenths were counted once. The ten most abundant clones make up 10% to 15% of the sample.

One collaborating source in Seattle enrolled patients during active infection and followed them longitudinally through the course of disease. Collaborating institutions collected whole blood in K2EDTA tubes following their own protocols. Collaborator samples were shipped for TCRbeta analysis as frozen whole blood, isolated PBMCs, or DNA extracted from either sample type. This clone was detected only once. Its cognate antigen has yet to be identified. No base qualities exist here, and no much larger clone lies one base off it. Sample: peripheral blood. This clonotype was sampled from a woman aged 50 to 65 with COVID-19, enrolled during active disease. The chain couples TRBV7-2 to TRBJ2-1; 15 central nucleotides agree with TRBD2. CDR3 region: CASRRTSGGEWNEQFF. The base sequence is TGTGCCAGCAGGCGGACTAGCGGGGGGGAATGGAATGAGCAGTTCTTC.